This T cell receptor (beta chain) was recorded in a study of blood T cell repertoires in COVID-19. CDR3 length: 14 amino acids. The V gene lost 6 bases and the J gene lost 6 bases, with 18 bases spanning the gap. Germline CDR1 and CDR2: ENHRY and SYGVKD. The repertoire was sequenced with immunoSEQ multiplex PCR; TCRdb's copy has only in-frame clones and lacks some. Seen here are some 350,000 clones, approximately 89% observed once, and the top ten hold about 5%. The sequenced sample consisted of PBMCs or T cells enriched from blood (not recorded which). The origin of this receptor is a young man who had recovered from COVID-19. This chain links TRBV10-3 with TRBJ2-7; D is perhaps TRBD1 (6 bases). DNA of the CDR3: TGTGCCATCAGATATGCAGGGGATCGGGGCGAGCAGTACTTC. This encodes CAIRYAGDRGEQYF.